Following are 13 T cell receptor beta chains from one sample sequenced in a study of blood T cell repertoires in COVID-19. Data came from immunoSEQ multiplex PCR; TCRdb stores just in-frame clones and leaves some out. The profile covers roughly 120,000 clones, with roughly 81% appearing a single time and roughly 1.4% taken by the ten largest. Material for sequencing was peripheral blood. The receptors stem from a man in his forties or fifties with acute or convalescent COVID-19.

In this sample, this clone turned up once. This chain connects TRBV2 to TRBJ2-1; TRBD2 aligns across 7 bases. After removal of 0 bases from V and 8 bases from J, the junction contained 13 bases not matched to a gene. The length of the CDR3 is 17 residues. Germline CDR1 is SNHLY and CDR2 is FYNNEI. CDR3 coding DNA: TGTGCCAGCAGTGAAGCGCTTACCGGGACTACCTATGATGAGCAGTTCTTC. Its protein is CASSEALTGTTYDEQFF.

V is TRBV6-1 and J is TRBJ2-7, with D unresolved. The CDR3 contains 13 residues. The germline V gene encodes CDR1 MNHNS and CDR2 SASEGT. Trimming left V 2 bases short and J 4 bases short, with 9 bases between. Written as DNA, the CDR3 is TGTGCCAGCAGTGAAAACATAGCTTACGAGCAGTACTTC. Translating gives CASSENIAYEQYF.

The chain uses TRBV15 and TRBJ2-1; TRBD2 aligns across 16 bases. V dropped 7 bases and J dropped 7; count of bases not matched to a gene: 7. Germline lookup yields CDR1 LNHNV and CDR2 YYDKDF (reference sequence). CDR3 length: 16 residues. The CDR3 DNA is TGTGCCACCACCACGGGACTAGCGGGGGGGCTGAATGAGCAGTTCTTC. It translates to CATTTGLAGGLNEQFF. Based on the CDR3 plus reference TRBV15 and TRBJ2-1, the full variable domain is DAMVIQNPRYQVTQFGKPVTLSCSQTLNHNVMYWYQQKSSQAPKLLFHYYDKDFNNEADTPDNFQSRRPNTSFCFLDIRSPGLGDTAMYLCATTTGLAGGLNEQFFGPGTRLTVL.

The chain has TRBV10-2 and TRBJ1-5; no reliable D call. Per germline, CDR1 WSHSY and CDR2 SAAADI. The CDR3 length is 13 residues. V gave up 4 bases and J gave up 7 bases, with 11 bases separating them. In DNA, the CDR3 is TGCGCCAGCAGTGCGGCGTTCAGGCAGCCCCAGCATTTT. This sequence encodes CASSAAFRQPQHF.

This rearrangement joins TRBV3-1 (or the pseudogene TRBV3-2) to TRBJ2-7, with 15 bases matching TRBD2. CDR1 is LGHDT, CDR2 YNNKEL, per germline (reference sequence). CDR3 size: 15 residues. J gave up 10 bases and V 0 bases, and 4 bases lay outside the gene matches. The CDR3 DNA reads TGTGCCAGCAGCCAAGAGGGACTAGCGGGAGGCCCCCAGTACTTC. It specifies CASSQEGLAGGPQYF.

In its sample, this clone was seen once. The chain uses TRBV7-2 and TRBJ1-2; D uncertain. In germline, CDR1 is SGHTA, CDR2 FQGNSA. Trimming removed 1 base at V and 8 bases at J, with 17 bases between. The CDR3 has 15 residues. In DNA, the CDR3 is TGTGCCAGCAGCTTAGGCGGGCCCAATAGCGGAGGCTACACCTTC. This sequence encodes CASSLGGPNSGGYTF.

This chain links TRBV28 with TRBJ2-7; D unresolved. Germline CDR1 is MDHEN and CDR2 is SYDVKM. V lost 5 bases and J 9 bases, leaving 14 bases between the germline ends. CDR3 length equals 12 residues. The DNA of the CDR3 is TGTGCCAGCAGTGTCCTCTACAGTGGGCAGTACTTC. Protein sequence: CASSVLYSGQYF.

This sequence joins TRBV27 and TRBJ1-2, with TRBD1 matching over 7 bases. The length of the CDR3 is 15 residues. The V and J ends lost 2 bases and 5 bases, in that order; junction bases with no gene match: 8. The germline V gene has CDR1 MNHEY and CDR2 SMNVEV (reference sequence). CDR3 bases: TGTGCCAGCAGTTTAAGAGGGGGCCTCCTTTATGGCTACACCTTC. It encodes CASSLRGGLLYGYTF.

The chain uses TRBV5-1 and TRBJ2-3, with D maybe TRBD2 (6 bases). This CDR3 comprises 16 residues. Germline V CDR1 and CDR2: SGHRS, YFSETQ. The ends were cut back, 4 bases at V and 1 base at J, with 16 bases in the middle. CDR3 bases: TGCGCCAGCAGCCCCCGGGAGCTGAGTGGCACAGATACGCAGTATTTT. As protein: CASSPRELSGTDTQYF.

The genes are TRBV29-1 and TRBJ2-1, with no clear D. CDR3 length: 13 residues. CDR1 is SQVTM, CDR2 ANQGSEA, per germline. The V and J ends lost 1 base and 9 bases respectively, with 13 bases between them. The DNA for the CDR3 is TGCAGCGTTGAAGCGGAGTGGTCCACTGAGCAGTTCTTC. It codes for CSVEAEWSTEQFF.

The chain has TRBV30 and TRBJ1-1, with D perhaps matching TRBD1 (5 bases). Trimming removed 1 base from V and 5 bases from J, with 17 bases in between. This CDR3 has 15 residues. In germline, CDR1 is GTSNPN, CDR2 SVGIG (reference sequence). Here the CDR3 DNA reads TGTGCCTGGAGTGATCCCCGGGGGGTAAAGACTGAAGCTTTCTTT. This sequence encodes CAWSDPRGVKTEAFF.

The chain joins TRBV12-3 or TRBV12-4 to TRBJ2-7; D unresolved. The V end lost 7 bases, the J end lost 2 bases, and 9 bases lay between the germline ends. The CDR3 extends over 12 amino acids. CDR3 protein: CASTPGPYEQYF. The CDR3 DNA follows: TGTGCCAGCACCCCTGGGCCCTACGAGCAGTACTTC.

V gene TRBV4-2 combines with J gene TRBJ2-5; perhaps TRBD2 as D (7 bases). In germline, CDR1 is LGHNA, CDR2 YNFKEQ. Between the trimmed V and J ends, which lost 1 base and 5 bases, there was a span of 14 bases. The CDR3 extends over 15 amino acids. CDR3 bases: TGTGCCAGCAGCCAAGGGGGGGGCCTGGCTGAGACCCAGTACTTC. Residues: CASSQGGGLAETQYF.